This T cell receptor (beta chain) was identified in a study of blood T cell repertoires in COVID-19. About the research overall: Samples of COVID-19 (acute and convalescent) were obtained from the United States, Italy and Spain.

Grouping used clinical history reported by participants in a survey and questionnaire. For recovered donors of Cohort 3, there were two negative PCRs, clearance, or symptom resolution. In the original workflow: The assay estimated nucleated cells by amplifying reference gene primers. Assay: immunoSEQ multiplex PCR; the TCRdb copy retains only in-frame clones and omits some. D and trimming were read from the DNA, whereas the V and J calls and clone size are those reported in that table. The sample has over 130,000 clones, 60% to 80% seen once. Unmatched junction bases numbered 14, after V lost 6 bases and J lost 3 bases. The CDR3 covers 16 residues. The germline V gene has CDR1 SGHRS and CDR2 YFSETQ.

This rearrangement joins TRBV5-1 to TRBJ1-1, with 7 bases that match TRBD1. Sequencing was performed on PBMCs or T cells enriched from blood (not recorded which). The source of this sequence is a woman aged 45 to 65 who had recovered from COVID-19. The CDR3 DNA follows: TGCGCCAGCATCAAAGACAGGGAGGCGTTGGACACTGAAGCTTTCTTT. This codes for CASIKDREALDTEAFF. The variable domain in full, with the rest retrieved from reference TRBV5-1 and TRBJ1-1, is KAGVTQTPRYLIKTRGQQVTLSCSPISGHRSVSWYQQTPGQGLQFLFEYFSETQRNKGNFPGRFSGRQFSNSRSEMNVSTLELGDSALYLCASIKDREALDTEAFFGQGTRLTVV.